A single sample gave rise to the 26 T cell receptor beta chains below, sequenced in a study of Ad26.COV2.S vaccination and SARS-CoV-2 variants. Generated by immunoSEQ multiplex PCR, the TCRdb table keeps only in-frame clones and is missing some. The table has roughly 420,000 clones, 88% seen once. Treatment indicated: some 20 received Ad26.COV2.S at low or high dose, single or two shots; about 5 received placebo; per-sample allocation not given. Collection of the samples took place on day 63 after the first injection of vaccine or placebo. Sequenced here: peripheral blood, sampled in a trial of Ad26.COV2.S vaccine versus placebo. The source of these receptors is a person aged 18 to 59 who received the Ad26.COV2.S COVID-19 vaccine or a placebo.

The rearrangement links TRBV7-2 to TRBJ1-5, with D tentatively TRBD1 (5 bases). This CDR3 comprises 15 residues. Trimming left V 2 bases short and J 1 base short, with 9 bases between. In germline, CDR1 is SGHTA, CDR2 FQGNSA. The CDR3 is CASSLTGESNQPQHF. CDR3 sequence (DNA): TGTGCCAGCAGCTTAACGGGGGAGAGCAATCAGCCCCAGCATTTT.

This clone appeared a few times. The V and J genes are TRBV12-3 or TRBV12-4 and TRBJ2-1; D is undetermined. The V end lost 5 bases, the J end lost 8 bases, and 10 bases lay between the germline ends. This CDR3 is 12 amino acids long. The CDR3 protein is CASSLRVDEQFF. CDR3 in DNA: TGTGCCAGCAGTCTTCGAGTCGATGAGCAGTTCTTC.

The chain carries TRBV10-3 and TRBJ2-7; 8 bases match TRBD1. Germline trimming cut 8 bases from V and 5 bases from J; bases unmatched to any gene: 2. The CDR3 has 11 amino acids. Germline values: CDR1 ENHRY, CDR2 SYGVKD. The CDR3 coding sequence is TGTGCCATCGGGACAGGCCACGAGCAGTACTTC. This gives the protein CAIGTGHEQYF.

The chain recombines TRBV5-4 with TRBJ2-1, with 7 bases aligning to TRBD2. Germline assignment: CDR1 SGHNT and CDR2 YYREEE (reference sequence). V dropped 0 bases and J dropped 3; count of bases not matched to a gene: 6. This CDR3 spans 16 amino acids. CDR3 loop: CASSLVAGVLYNEQFF. The DNA for the CDR3 is TGTGCCAGCAGCTTGGTTGCGGGGGTCCTCTACAATGAGCAGTTCTTC.

This chain uses TRBV7-9 with TRBJ1-6, with 7 bases fitting TRBD1. Trimming took 5 bases from V and 10 from J; bases not matched to a gene: 8. Per germline, CDR1 SEHNR and CDR2 FQNEAQ (reference sequence). CDR3 length: 14 amino acids. The CDR3 protein is CASSLRDRGSPLHF. CDR3 DNA: TGTGCCAGCAGCCTCCGGGACAGAGGATCACCCCTCCACTTT. The full variable domain, in which reference TRBV7-9 and TRBJ1-6 provide the parts outside the CDR3, is DTGVSQNPRHKITKRGQNVTFRCDPISEHNRLYWYRQTLGQGPEFLTYFQNEAQLEKSRLLSDRFSAERPKGSFSTLEIQRTEQGDSAMYLCASSLRDRGSPLHFGNGTRLTVT.

This clone was observed once. This sequence joins TRBV6-1 and TRBJ2-7, with 7 bases aligning to TRBD1. Trimming removed 1 base from V and 3 bases from J; junction bases left unmatched: 6. Germline CDR1 is MNHNS and CDR2 is SASEGT. CDR3 size: 15 residues. CDR3 in DNA: TGTGCCAGCAGTGAAGGGGGACAGATCATCTACGAGCAGTACTTC. It is translated as CASSEGGQIIYEQYF.

The chain links TRBV14 to TRBJ1-2; 9 bases agree with TRBD1. CDR1 SGHDN and CDR2 FVKESK come from the germline V gene. This CDR3 has 14 amino acids. With 3 bases clipped from V and 5 bases from J, the junction kept 4 bases outside the gene matches. In nucleotides, the CDR3 is TGTGCCAGCAGCCATATCGACAGGGGGTATGGCTACACCTTC. This translates into CASSHIDRGYGYTF.

V is TRBV6-6 and J is TRBJ1-4; no clear D gene. Germline loops: CDR1 MNHNY, CDR2 SVGAGI (reference sequence). This CDR3 comprises 14 residues. Trimming pared 1 base from V and 8 bases from J, leaving 11 bases between. This chain's CDR3 is CASSYFPVHEKLFF. The CDR3 bases are TGTGCCAGCAGTTACTTCCCAGTACACGAAAAACTGTTTTTT.

The chain has TRBV7-2 and TRBJ2-7; perhaps TRBD1 as D (5 bases). Trimming took off 1 base at V and 3 bases at J, with 10 bases between the two ends. This CDR3 comprises 14 residues. Germline assignment: CDR1 SGHTA and CDR2 FQGNSA. CDR3 region: CASSLDWGGYEQYF. CDR3 bases: TGTGCCAGCAGCTTAGATTGGGGCGGCTACGAGCAGTACTTC.

The V gene is TRBV9, the J gene TRBJ2-2; D gene uncertain. The CDR3 length is 13 residues. Germline assignment: CDR1 SGDLS and CDR2 YYNGEE. V was trimmed by 5 bases and J by 1 base, leaving 6 bases between them. The CDR3 sequence is CASRQLNTGELFF. Here the CDR3 DNA reads TGTGCCAGCAGACAGCTGAACACCGGGGAGCTGTTTTTT.

This clone was observed at least ten times. The CDR3 bases are TGTGCCAGCAGCCCTAGGGGAAATGGCAATCAGCCCCAGCATTTT. As protein: CASSPRGNGNQPQHF. The J gene is TRBJ1-5, the V gene TRBV7-2; D is perhaps TRBD1 (5 bases). CDR1 SGHTA and CDR2 FQGNSA come from the germline V gene. The CDR3 runs to 15 residues. Trimming took 5 bases from V and 2 from J, leaving 13 bases between them.

The chain carries TRBV7-2 and TRBJ1-5; possibly TRBD1 for D (6 bases). This CDR3 is built from 13 residues. The V end lost 8 bases, the J end lost 3 bases, and 11 bases lay between the germline ends. Germline assignment: CDR1 SGHTA and CDR2 FQGNSA. The CDR3 sequence: CASVQGPNQPQHF. The CDR3 nucleotides are TGTGCCAGCGTCCAGGGGCCCAATCAGCCCCAGCATTTT. The full variable domain, rest sourced from reference TRBV7-2 and TRBJ1-5, is GAGVSQSPSNKVTEKGKDVELRCDPISGHTALYWYRQSLGQGLEFLIYFQGNSAPDKSGLPSDRFSAERTGGSVSTLTIQRTQQEDSAVYLCASVQGPNQPQHFGDGTRLSIL.

This chain links TRBV6-2 or TRBV6-3 with TRBJ2-3; 15 nucleotides line up with TRBD2. V lost 3 bases and J lost 2; bases outside the gene matches: 9. CDR3 length: 19 amino acids. Germline CDR1 MNHEY, CDR2 SVGEGT. This CDR3 is CASSYGGTSGGPYTDTQYF. In nucleotides, the CDR3 is TGTGCCAGCAGTTATGGAGGGACTAGCGGGGGGCCTTACACAGATACGCAGTATTTT.

The genes are TRBV24-1 and TRBJ1-2; the D is unclear. V shed 3 bases and J shed 7 bases, with 11 bases lying between them. The CDR3 sequence is 13 residues long. Per germline, CDR1 KGHDR and CDR2 SFDVKD. The CDR3 DNA follows: TGTGCCACCAGTGATGCCTACATGGCTGGCTACACCTTC. Encoded protein: CATSDAYMAGYTF.

The chain recombines TRBV7-8 with TRBJ1-6; D is unclear. This CDR3 comprises 15 residues. V lost 3 bases and J lost 5, with 11 bases in between. Germline V gene sequence: CDR1 SGHVS, CDR2 FQNEAQ. The DNA for the CDR3 is TGTGCCAGCAGCTTTAAGGACCCTAATAATTCACCCCTCCACTTT. Translated: CASSFKDPNNSPLHF. Supplemented by reference TRBV7-8 and TRBJ1-6, the full variable domain reads GAGVSQSPRYKVAKRGQDVALRCDPISGHVSLFWYQQALGQGPEFLTYFQNEAQLDKSGLPSDRFFAERPEGSVSTLKIQRTQQEDSAVYLCASSFKDPNNSPLHFGNGTRLTVT.

The gene calls are TRBV28 and TRBJ2-2; D possibly corresponds to TRBD1 (5 bases). From germline, CDR1 is MDHEN and CDR2 SYDVKM. V lost 6 bases and J 5 bases, leaving 7 bases between the germline ends. The CDR3 totals 12 residues. The CDR3 here is CASRPGTGELFF. The DNA of the CDR3 is TGTGCCAGCAGGCCAGGGACCGGGGAGCTGTTTTTT.

V and J are TRBV9 and TRBJ2-7; D is undetermined. Germline V gene data show CDR1 as SGDLS and CDR2 as YYNGEE. CDR3 length: 15 amino acids. Between the trimmed V and J ends, which lost 0 bases and 2 bases, there was a span of 12 bases. CDR3: CASSVGLTPTYEQYF. The CDR3 DNA is TGTGCCAGCAGCGTAGGCCTAACACCTACCTACGAGCAGTACTTC.

The chain has TRBV30 and TRBJ2-3, with D maybe TRBD2 (7 bases). The V gene's germline CDR1 is GTSNPN and CDR2 SVGIG (reference sequence). Trimming pared 3 bases from V and 4 bases from J, leaving 17 bases between. The CDR3 consists of 15 residues. CDR3 DNA sequence: TGTGCCTGGAGCCCAAGGGGGGCGGGGGCAGATACGCAGTATTTT. This translates into CAWSPRGAGADTQYF.

The V gene is TRBV23-1, the J gene TRBJ1-2; D remains unclear. TRBV23-1 is recorded as an ORF, its role being uncertain. This CDR3 has 15 residues. Between the trimmed V and J ends, which lost 0 bases and 0 bases, there was a span of 8 bases. DNA for the CDR3: TGCGCCAGCAGTCAATCTGGCCTAACTAACTATGGCTACACCTTC. Translated, it gives CASSQSGLTNYGYTF.

This chain uses TRBV7-2 with TRBJ2-7; D might be TRBD1 (6 bases). Trimming took off 5 bases at V and 2 bases at J, with 19 bases between the two ends. Germline V CDR1 and CDR2: SGHTA, FQGNSA. The CDR3 consists of 16 residues. The CDR3, as DNA: TGTGCCAGCAGCCCCAAATCGGGACAACCAACCTACGAGCAGTACTTC. It codes for CASSPKSGQPTYEQYF.

The chain couples TRBV29-1 to TRBJ2-7, with 8 nucleotides matching TRBD1. Losses at the gene ends were 1 base for V and 5 bases for J; bases not matched to a gene: 4. Germline assignment: CDR1 SQVTM and CDR2 ANQGSEA. CDR3 length: 13 residues. For the CDR3, the DNA is TGCAGCGTTGAAGCAGGGGGCAGAGACGAGCAGTACTTC. Translated, it gives CSVEAGGRDEQYF.

This clone was seen once. The chain joins TRBV7-2 to TRBJ2-1; tentatively, D is TRBD2 (5 bases). Germline CDR1 is SGHTA and CDR2 is FQGNSA. The CDR3 has 15 residues. The germline V and J ends were trimmed by 1 base and 10 bases, with 17 bases remaining between them. As DNA, the CDR3 is TGTGCCAGCAGCTTAGTGGACGCGGGTCGCGGGGAGCAGTTCTTC. Amino acid sequence: CASSLVDAGRGEQFF. Full variable domain (outside the CDR3, taken from reference TRBV7-2 and TRBJ2-1): GAGVSQSPSNKVTEKGKDVELRCDPISGHTALYWYRQSLGQGLEFLIYFQGNSAPDKSGLPSDRFSAERTGGSVSTLTIQRTQQEDSAVYLCASSLVDAGRGEQFFGPGTRLTVL.

This chain joins TRBV5-5 and TRBJ1-1; TRBD1 agrees at 11 bases. V gave up 4 bases and J gave up 0 bases; unmatched junction bases: 8. CDR3 length equals 17 residues. CDR1 and CDR2 from the germline V gene are SGHKS and YYEKEE (reference sequence). CDR3 loop: CASSPGQGASVNTEAFF. The CDR3 DNA sequence: TGTGCCAGCAGCCCAGGACAGGGGGCTTCTGTGAACACTGAAGCTTTCTTT.

This clone occurred once. This chain joins TRBV7-9 and TRBJ2-4, with 7 positions matching TRBD1. J lost 0 bases, V lost 5 bases, and 7 bases had no gene match. The CDR3 loop spans 16 amino acids. From germline, CDR1 is SEHNR and CDR2 FQNEAQ (reference sequence). The DNA of the CDR3 is TGTGCCAGCAGCCCCAGGACAGGCCTAGCCAAAAACATTCAGTACTTC. Translation: CASSPRTGLAKNIQYF.

V is TRBV30 and J is TRBJ1-2; TRBD1 aligns across 11 bases. CDR3 size: 13 residues. The germline V gene has CDR1 GTSNPN and CDR2 SVGIG (reference sequence). V shed 5 bases and J 1 base; nucleotides not matched to a gene: 0. The CDR3 protein is CAWGTGGNYGYTF. CDR3 bases: TGTGCCTGGGGGACAGGGGGTAACTATGGCTACACCTTC.

This chain connects TRBV6-1 to TRBJ2-7, with D perhaps matching TRBD1 or TRBD2 (5 bases each). Germline values: CDR1 MNHNS, CDR2 SASEGT. This CDR3 has 15 residues. V lost 0 bases, J lost 4 bases, and 13 bases lay in between. CDR3 nucleotide sequence: TGTGCCAGCAGTGAAGCGTATGGGGGTTTGTACGAGCAGTACTTC. Its protein product is CASSEAYGGLYEQYF.